This is a list of T cell receptor beta chains from one sample in a study of CD8 T cells in ankylosing spondylitis. TCRdb fed the 5' RACE reads into MiXCR, producing one record per CDR3 protein. Among 800,000 to 900,000 distinct CDR3 sequences, about an eighth were seen once, and the ten largest hold roughly 0.51%. Sequencing was done on a sample of blood, either unsorted or a sorted T cell fraction (not recorded which). The receptors stem from a male donor with ankylosing spondylitis. The CDR3 runs from the conserved cysteine through the conserved F or W. D genes are given only for firm matches. Clone size, where shown, is once, few, many, or a class for clones that have expanded.

J	V	size	D	DNA	CDR3
TRBJ1-1	TRBV20-1	-	-	TGCAGTGCTAGAGGGGGGTCTTCGAACACTGAAGCTTTCTTT	CSARGGSSNTEAFF
TRBJ2-7	TRBV3-1	few	TRBD2	TGTGCCAGCGGACGGTTCGCGGTAGCGGGAGCCCACGAGCAGTACTTC	CASGRFAVAGAHEQYF
TRBJ2-7	TRBV12-3/TRBV12-4	many	-	TGTGCCAGCAGAGGCGGGACAGAAACCTACGAGCAGTACTTC	CASRGGTETYEQYF
TRBJ2-4	TRBV20-1	-	-	TGCAGTGCTCAAAAACAGGGAACCGGAAACATTCAGTACTTC	CSAQKQGTGNIQYF
TRBJ2-7	TRBV5-1	-	TRBD2	TGCGCCAGCAGCTTCGACACGGGACTAGGGTACGAGCAGTACTTC	CASSFDTGLGYEQYF
TRBJ1-2	TRBV6-1	few	-	TGTGCCAGCAGAAGACGACAGAGTCACTATGGCTACACCTTC	CASRRRQSHYGYTF
TRBJ2-3	TRBV27	-	-	TGTGCCAGCAGCCCCGAGCCTCAGCGGGCAGCAGATACGCAGTATTTT	CASSPEPQRAADTQYF
TRBJ2-7	TRBV7-2	many	TRBD1	TGTGCCAGCAGCCGACGCCGGGACAGAGCCTACGAGCAGTACTTC	CASSRRRDRAYEQYF
TRBJ2-7	TRBV29-1	many	TRBD2	TGCAGCGTTGCGGCTAGCGGCCCCTACGAGCAGTACTTC	CSVAASGPYEQYF
TRBJ1-2	TRBV7-9	many	-	TGTGCCAGCAGCTTAGTGTTCGGCAGGGGCTATGGCTACACCTTC	CASSLVFGRGYGYTF